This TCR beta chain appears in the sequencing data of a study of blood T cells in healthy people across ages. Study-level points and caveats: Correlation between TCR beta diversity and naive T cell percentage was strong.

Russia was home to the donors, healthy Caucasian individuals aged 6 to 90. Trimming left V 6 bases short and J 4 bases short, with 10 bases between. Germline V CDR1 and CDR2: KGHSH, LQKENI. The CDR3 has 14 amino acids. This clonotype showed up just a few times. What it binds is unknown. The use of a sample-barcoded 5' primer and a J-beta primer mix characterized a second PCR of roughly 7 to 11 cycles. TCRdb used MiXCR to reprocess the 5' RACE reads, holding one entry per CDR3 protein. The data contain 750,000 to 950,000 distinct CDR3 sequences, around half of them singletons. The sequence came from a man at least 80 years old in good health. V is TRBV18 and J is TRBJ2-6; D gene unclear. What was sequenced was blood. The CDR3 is CASSPSRGANVLTF. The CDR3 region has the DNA TGTGCCAGCTCCCCATCGAGGGGGGCCAACGTCCTGACTTTC.